One sample yielded the 20 T cell receptor beta chains listed below, sequenced in a study of PD-1 blockade in classical Hodgkin lymphoma (dated by TCRdb to about 2020). The method behind the library was the immunoSEQ multiplex PCR assay. This is the immuneACCESS table as TCRdb keeps it, with only in-frame sequences that have V and J called. A part of the clones is gone; compared with another copy, unresolved V genes explain less than half, and the rest is unexplained. The sample table shows about 40,000 clones, and 88% are seen once. The ten biggest clones cover 7.7% of the sample. The time point label of this sample denotes: cycle 2 day 1 (C2D1) of nivolumab. Every trial patient had relapsed after autologous stem cell transplantation, and cohorts A, B and C differed in prior brentuximab vedotin exposure. This specimen consisted of peripheral blood mononuclear cells (PBMCs), obtained before the second cycle of nivolumab. All receptors come from a human donor with classical Hodgkin lymphoma.

J is TRBJ1-4 and V is TRBV7-9; a weak D match, TRBD1 (5 bases). The CDR3 spans 15 residues. V was shortened by 5 bases and J by 5 bases, with 15 bases between the two germline ends. Germline values: CDR1 SEHNR, CDR2 FQNEAQ (reference sequence). The CDR3 reads CASSLRQTGNEKLFF. In DNA, the CDR3 is TGTGCCAGCAGCCTCCGACAGACGGGGAATGAAAAACTGTTTTTT.

The chain links TRBV5-1 to TRBJ2-2; the D is unclear. The CDR3 is 14 amino acids. V lost 1 base and J 3 bases, leaving 7 bases between the germline ends. Germline V CDR1 and CDR2: SGHRS, YFSETQ. CDR3 in amino acids: CASSLLEHTGELFF. CDR3 DNA sequence: TGCGCCAGCAGCTTGCTCGAACACACCGGGGAGCTGTTTTTT.

The rearrangement joins TRBV5-7 to TRBJ2-7; D is ambiguous. TRBV5-7 is sorted into the ORF group, with uncertain function. Deletions cut 4 bases from V and 3 bases from J, with 17 bases between. The CDR3 has 15 residues. The CDR3 loop is CASSPRSWALYEQYF. Written as DNA, the CDR3 is TGTGCCAGCAGCCCCAGAAGTTGGGCCCTCTACGAGCAGTACTTC.

The J gene is TRBJ2-3, the V gene TRBV6-4; D uncertain. CDR3 length: 12 amino acids. Germline values: CDR1 MRHNA, CDR2 SNTAGT. Trimming removed 3 bases at V and 1 base at J, with 2 bases between. The CDR3 region has the DNA TGTGCCAGCAGTGAAGGCACAGATACGCAGTATTTT. It codes for CASSEGTDTQYF.

The J gene is TRBJ2-7, the V gene TRBV2; D is unclear. CDR1 is SNHLY and CDR2 is FYNNEI in the germline V gene. V was shortened by 8 bases and J by 1 base, with 9 bases between the two germline ends. The CDR3 runs 12 residues. As DNA, the CDR3 is TGTGCCAGCGATCAGAATTCCTACGAGCAGTACTTC. Amino acids: CASDQNSYEQYF.

The J gene is TRBJ2-7, the V gene TRBV6-6; the D is unclear. CDR1 and CDR2 (germline): MNHNY, SVGAGI (reference sequence). There are 14 residues in the CDR3. Trimming removed 2 bases from V and 2 bases from J, with 10 bases in between. Here the CDR3 reads CASSYEPTPYEQYF. Written as DNA, the CDR3 is TGTGCCAGCAGTTACGAGCCGACCCCCTACGAGCAGTACTTC.

As concerns this clone: The conserved phenylalanine or tryptophan normally closing the CDR3 is absent here, so this likely arose from a read error. Because the CDR3's place on the DNA is in doubt, the DNA is left out and the CDR3 is given as listed by TCRdb. This CDR3 is CASSSQQGPDQL. The chain combines TRBV6-6 with TRBJ2-7; the D call of TRBD1 is as the table states it, not checked on the DNA. The CDR3 region is 12 residues in length, termini included. Germline CDR1 and CDR2: MNHNY and SVGAGI (reference sequence).

This clone has a single count. The chain combines TRBV4-1 with TRBJ2-7; 7 nucleotides match TRBD2. Germline CDR1 is MGHRA and CDR2 is YSYEKL. This CDR3 region has 15 residues. V was pared by 8 bases and J by 5 bases, with 15 bases of the junction left unmatched. The CDR3 loop reads CASATLGGRRDEQYF. CDR3 DNA: TGCGCCAGCGCCACTTTAGGCGGGAGAAGGGACGAGCAGTACTTC.

The CDR3 sequence: CASKVGTYNEQFF. The CDR3 DNA sequence: TGTGCCAGCAAGGTAGGAACCTACAATGAGCAGTTCTTC. This chain uses TRBV2 with TRBJ2-1; D remains ambiguous. Germline V lookup: CDR1 SNHLY, CDR2 FYNNEI. There are 13 residues in the CDR3. V lost 7 bases and J lost 2, with 9 bases in between. Full variable domain (outside the CDR3, taken from reference TRBV2 and TRBJ2-1): EPEVTQTPSHQVTQMGQEVILRCVPISNHLYFYWYRQILGQKVEFLVSFYNNEISEKSEIFDDQFSVERPDGSNFTLKIRSTKLEDSAMYFCASKVGTYNEQFFGPGTRLTVL.

The chain uses TRBV5-1 and TRBJ1-1, with D perhaps matching TRBD1 (6 bases). V lost 3 bases and J lost 1, with 16 bases in between. CDR3 length: 16 residues. Germline CDR1 SGHRS, CDR2 YFSETQ. The CDR3 spells CASSSGGGGKNTEAFF. The DNA of the CDR3 is TGCGCCAGCAGCTCTGGAGGAGGGGGGAAGAACACTGAAGCTTTCTTT.

The chain's CDR3 is CASSQDGREPWVTQYF. The CDR3, as DNA: TGCGCCAGCAGCCAAGATGGGCGGGAGCCCTGGGTTACGCAGTATTTT. This rearrangement joins TRBV4-1 to TRBJ2-3; 7 bases fit TRBD2. The CDR3 runs to 16 residues. The V gene end was trimmed by 0 bases and the J gene end by 8 bases; junction bases not matched to a gene: 11. The germline V gene has CDR1 MGHRA and CDR2 YSYEKL.

The chain is built from TRBV7-6 and TRBJ2-5; D possibly matches TRBD1 or TRBD2 (5 bases each). The CDR3 consists of 15 residues. Trimming took 5 bases from V and 5 from J, leaving 18 bases between them. Per germline, CDR1 SGHVS and CDR2 FNYEAQ. The CDR3 bases are TGTGCCAGCAGCCGATGGGACCTCTCTACGGAGACCCAGTACTTC. Its translation is CASSRWDLSTETQYF.

For the CDR3, the DNA is TGTGCCAGCAGCCCCACTAGCGAGGCCTACGAGCAGTACTTC. Translated, it gives CASSPTSEAYEQYF. The chain is built from TRBV7-9 and TRBJ2-7, with 7 nucleotides matching TRBD2. The CDR3 runs 14 residues. With V trimmed by 5 bases and J by 2 bases, 6 bases remained unmatched. Per the germline V gene, CDR1 is SEHNR and CDR2 is FQNEAQ (reference sequence).

The genes are TRBV30 and TRBJ2-2; 8 positions agree with TRBD1. The CDR3 is 15 amino acids. With 5 bases clipped from V and 4 bases from J, the junction kept 9 bases outside the gene matches. Germline CDR1 is GTSNPN and CDR2 is SVGIG (reference sequence). The CDR3, as DNA: TGTGCCTGGCCGGACTTCAGGGGGCCCACCGGGGAGCTGTTTTTT. Translation: CAWPDFRGPTGELFF. The full variable domain, rest sourced from reference TRBV30 and TRBJ2-2, is SQTIHQWPATLVQPVGSPLSLECTVEGTSNPNLYWYRQAAGRGLQLLFYSVGIGQISSEVPQNLSASRPQDRQFILSSKKLLLSDSGFYLCAWPDFRGPTGELFFGEGSRLTVL.

This clone was seen only once. CDR3 in amino acids: CASRRLAGGVYEQYF. DNA of the CDR3: TGCGCCAGCAGAAGACTAGCGGGAGGGGTCTACGAGCAGTACTTC. The V gene is TRBV5-1, the J gene TRBJ2-7; 14 nucleotides agree with TRBD2. Germline trimming cut 5 bases from V and 3 bases from J; bases unmatched to any gene: 4. The CDR3 has 15 residues. Germline lookup yields CDR1 SGHRS and CDR2 YFSETQ.

The V call is TRBV18, the J call TRBJ2-1; D call uncertain. The germline V and J ends were trimmed by 5 bases and 5 bases, with 7 bases remaining between them. Germline CDR1 and CDR2: KGHSH and LQKENI. This CDR3 has 12 residues. CDR3 coding DNA: TGTGCCAGCTCAGCGGTAAACAATGAGCAGTTCTTC. This encodes CASSAVNNEQFF. The entire variable domain, with the rest obtained from reference TRBV18 and TRBJ2-1, is as follows: NAGVMQNPRHLVRRRGQEARLRCSPMKGHSHVYWYRQLPEEGLKFMVYLQKENIIDESGMPKERFSAEFPKEGPSILRIQQVVRGDSAAYFCASSAVNNEQFFGPGTRLTVL.

This chain joins TRBV7-2 and TRBJ2-1, with 10 bases matching TRBD2. This CDR3 spans 15 amino acids. Germline V CDR1 and CDR2: SGHTA, FQGNSA. After removal of 0 bases from V and 7 bases from J, the junction contained 3 bases not matched to a gene. CDR3 coding DNA: TGTGCCAGCAGCTTAGCTGGGACTAGCGCAAATGAGCAGTTCTTC. Translated, it gives CASSLAGTSANEQFF.

This chain uses TRBV19 with TRBJ2-7; 10 bases agree with TRBD1. The CDR3 loop spans 12 amino acids. Losses at the gene ends were 10 bases for V and 3 bases for J; bases not matched to a gene: 3. CDR1 is LNHDA and CDR2 is SQIVND in the germline V gene (reference sequence). CDR3 sequence reads: CATDRGDYEQYF. Written as DNA, the CDR3 is TGTGCCACGGACAGGGGGGACTACGAGCAGTACTTC. Variable domain in full (rest from reference TRBV19 and TRBJ2-7): DGGITQSPKYLFRKEGQNVTLSCEQNLNHDAMYWYRQDPGQGLRLIYYSQIVNDFQKGDIAEGYSVSREKKESFPLTVTSAQKNPTAFYLCATDRGDYEQYFGPGTRLTVT.

The rearrangement uses TRBV7-9 and TRBJ1-1; D is unresolved. Trimming removed 5 bases from V and 0 bases from J, with 7 bases in between. The CDR3 is 13 residues long. Germline lookup yields CDR1 SEHNR and CDR2 FQNEAQ (reference sequence). In DNA, the CDR3 is TGTGCCAGCAGCACTTTAATGAACACTGAAGCTTTCTTT. Translating gives CASSTLMNTEAFF.

J is TRBJ2-1 and V is TRBV7-8; TRBD2 aligns across 9 bases. Germline CDR1 SGHVS, CDR2 FQNEAQ. This CDR3 comprises 15 residues. V shed 6 bases, J shed 4 bases, and the junction held 7 bases outside the gene matches. For the CDR3, the DNA is TGTGCCAGCAGGGGTAGACTAGCGGTATACAATGAGCAGTTCTTC. Translated: CASRGRLAVYNEQFF.